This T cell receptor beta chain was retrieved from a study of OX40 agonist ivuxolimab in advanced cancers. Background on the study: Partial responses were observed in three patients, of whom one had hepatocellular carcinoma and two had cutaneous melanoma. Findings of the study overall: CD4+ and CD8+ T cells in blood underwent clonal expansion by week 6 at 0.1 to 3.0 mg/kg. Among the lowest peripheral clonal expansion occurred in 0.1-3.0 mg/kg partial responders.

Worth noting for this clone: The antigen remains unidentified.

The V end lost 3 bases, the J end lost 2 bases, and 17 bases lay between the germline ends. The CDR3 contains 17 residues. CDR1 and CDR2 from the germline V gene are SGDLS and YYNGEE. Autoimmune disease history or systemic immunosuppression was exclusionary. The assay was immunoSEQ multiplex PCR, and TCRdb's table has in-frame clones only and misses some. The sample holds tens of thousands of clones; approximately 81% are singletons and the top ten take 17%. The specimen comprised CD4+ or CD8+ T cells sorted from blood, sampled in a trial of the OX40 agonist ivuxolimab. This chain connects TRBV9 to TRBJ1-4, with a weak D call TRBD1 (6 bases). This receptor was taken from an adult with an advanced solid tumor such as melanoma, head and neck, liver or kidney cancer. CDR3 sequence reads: CASSAKGATGTNEKLFF. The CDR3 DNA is TGTGCCAGCAGCGCCAAAGGGGCAACAGGGACTAATGAAAAACTGTTTTTT.